The 10 T cell receptor beta chains reported below all come from one sample, sequenced in a study of T cell repertoires in aging, cancer and after chemotherapy. A mixed TRB-A/B primer pool amplified rearranged TRB by multiplex touch-down PCR. TCRdb re-derived calls from the multiplex PCR reads in MiXCR, one entry per CDR3 protein. Altogether under 4,000 distinct CDR3 sequences are present, about 24% being singletons, with the ten largest covering over 9%. Peripheral blood genomic DNA, not sorted cells or RNA, was the template. Sequencing was carried out using blood. These receptors were obtained from a human donor with a solid tumor.

The V and J genes are TRBV4-3 and TRBJ2-3; D ambiguous. V lost 0 bases to trimming and J lost 2 bases, with 9 bases between them. Per germline, CDR1 LGHNA and CDR2 YSLEER. This CDR3 is built from 15 residues. The CDR3 region is CASSQDNRFTDTQYF. In nucleotides, the CDR3 is TGCGCCAGCAGCCAAGATAACCGTTTCACAGATACGCAGTATTTT.

This clonotype was seen only a few times. This sequence joins TRBV20-1 and TRBJ2-1; the D gene could be TRBD1 or TRBD2 (6 bases each). CDR3 length: 14 residues. Germline V gives CDR1 DFQATT, CDR2 SNEGSKA (reference sequence). Trimming removed 5 bases from V and 10 bases from J, with 21 bases in between. DNA of the CDR3: TGCAGTGCTTCCTATAACAGGGACTCAGGCGAGCAGTTCTTC. It codes for CSASYNRDSGEQFF.

The chain combines TRBV14 with TRBJ1-1, with a weak D call TRBD1 (5 bases). The CDR3 has 16 amino acids. Trimming pared 3 bases from V and 5 bases from J, leaving 19 bases between. CDR1 is SGHDN and CDR2 is FVKESK in the germline V gene. The CDR3 coding sequence is TGTGCCAGCAGCCACCCTGGGGGGACCCGACCGACTGAAGCTTTCTTT. It codes for CASSHPGGTRPTEAFF.

This clonotype was seen a handful of times. The rearrangement links TRBV20-1 to TRBJ1-2, with D unclear. Germline V gene data show CDR1 as DFQATT and CDR2 as SNEGSKA (reference sequence). This CDR3 has 10 residues. Trimming took 5 bases from V and 8 from J, leaving 9 bases between them. The CDR3 coding sequence is TGCAGTGCTTACGGGGAGGGCTACACCTTC. Residues: CSAYGEGYTF.

V gene TRBV12-3 or TRBV12-4 combines with J gene TRBJ2-1, with a weak D call TRBD1 (5 bases). V lost 6 bases to trimming and J lost 5 bases, with 14 bases between them. The CDR3 contains 14 residues. The CDR3: CASRSGAGNNEQFF. The CDR3 DNA follows: TGTGCCAGCAGGAGTGGGGCAGGGAACAATGAGCAGTTCTTC.

This clonotype qualifies as medium-sized. This sequence joins TRBV15 and TRBJ1-2; D not resolved. This CDR3 contains 13 residues. V was trimmed by 0 bases and J by 8 bases, leaving 10 bases between them. Germline V lookup: CDR1 LNHNV, CDR2 YYDKDF (reference sequence). CDR3 sequence (DNA): TGTGCCACCAGCAGAGATAAGGACCTCGGCTACACCTTC. It codes for CATSRDKDLGYTF.

In nucleotides, the CDR3 is TGTGCCAGCAGCTTAGGTATCGGAGGAGCGGGACATAGCACAGATACGCAGTATTTT. Translation gives CASSLGIGGAGHSTDTQYF. The chain combines TRBV7-9 with TRBJ2-3, with D maybe TRBD2 (7 bases). This CDR3 comprises 19 residues. Germline V gives CDR1 SEHNR, CDR2 FQNEAQ (reference sequence). V shed 1 base and J shed 0 bases, with 20 bases lying between them.

The chain links TRBV7-2 to TRBJ2-7; 10 positions agree with TRBD1. Germline CDR1 is SGHTA and CDR2 is FQGNSA. J gave up 3 bases and V 1 base, and 3 bases lay outside the gene matches. The CDR3 covers 15 residues. The CDR3 nucleotides read TGTGCCAGCAGCTTAGATTGGGACAGGGGCTACGAGCAGTACTTC. It specifies CASSLDWDRGYEQYF.

The chain uses TRBV18 and TRBJ2-5, with TRBD2 identical over 13 bases. Germline values: CDR1 KGHSH, CDR2 LQKENI. The CDR3 covers 18 residues. V lost 2 bases, J lost 2 bases, and 8 bases stayed unmatched. This CDR3 is CASSPSELAGGPQETQYF. CDR3 nucleotide sequence: TGTGCCAGCTCACCATCCGAACTAGCGGGGGGGCCTCAAGAGACCCAGTACTTC.

This clonotype was counted only a few times. The rearrangement joins TRBV4-2 to TRBJ1-2; 9 nucleotides agree with TRBD1. The CDR3 length is 16 residues. Germline trimming cut 2 bases from V and 0 bases from J; bases unmatched to any gene: 4. CDR1 is LGHNA, CDR2 YNFKEQ, per germline. This chain's CDR3 is CASSQQQGATNYGYTF. CDR3 in DNA: TGTGCCAGCAGCCAACAACAGGGGGCTACTAACTATGGCTACACCTTC.